These 13 T cell receptor beta chains came from one sample sequenced in a study of regulatory T cells in long-lasting Graves disease. The authors built TCR beta libraries using iRepertoire HTBI primers and Arm-PCR of CDR3 regions. TCRdb re-called the multiplex PCR reads with MiXCR, one entry per CDR3 protein. The table has about 470,000 distinct CDR3 sequences, around 20% seen once. Time point defined: persistent/refractory GD, antithyroid drugs over 5 years with positive TRAb. With RNA extracted from PBMCs as input, the TCR library was made. The material was peripheral blood mononuclear cells (PBMCs), obtained when the disease was refractory, from a patient treated with antithyroid drugs. These receptors originate from a female donor with Graves disease.

This clonotype was counted ten times or more. V and J are TRBV12-3 or TRBV12-4 and TRBJ1-1; D possibly corresponds to TRBD1 (5 bases). V gave up 5 bases and J gave up 4 bases, with 14 bases separating them. The CDR3 runs to 14 residues. The CDR3, as DNA: TGTGCCAGCAGTGCCCGGACGGGGGGCACTGAAGCTTTCTTT. Residues: CASSARTGGTEAFF.

Remarks on this clonotype: This may arise from a read error, as a much more abundant clone is one base away. The chain uses TRBV7-2 and TRBJ2-7; TRBD1 matches at 10 bases. Germline V gene sequence: CDR1 SGHTA, CDR2 FQGNSA. V lost 5 bases, J lost 2 bases, and 9 bases stayed unmatched. CDR3 length: 16 residues. CDR3 sequence (DNA): TGTGCCAGCAGCAGACAAAAGACAGGGGGCCCCTACGAGCAGTACTTC. Its protein is CASSRQKTGGPYEQYF.

A word on this clonotype: A much bigger clone sits one base away, suggesting this may be a read error. The CDR3 end shows no conserved phenylalanine or tryptophan, and so a read error is likely. This chain links TRBV30 with TRBJ1-1; D uncertain. The CDR3 runs to 12 residues. Trimming pared 0 bases from V and 4 bases from J, leaving 6 bases between. Per the germline V gene, CDR1 is GTSNPN and CDR2 is SVGIG (reference sequence). This CDR3 is CAWSVLGTEAFY. In nucleotides, the CDR3 is TGTGCCTGGAGTGTCTTAGGCACTGAAGCTTTCTAT.

This clonotype was recorded many times. The gene calls are TRBV2 and TRBJ2-5, with 11 bases that match TRBD1. This CDR3 is built from 18 residues. In germline, CDR1 is SNHLY, CDR2 FYNNEI. V was clipped by 6 bases and J by 5 bases; unmatched bases: 17. The CDR3 loop reads CASRKLLPGQGVRETQYF. CDR3 in DNA: TGTGCCAGCAGAAAACTACTTCCGGGACAGGGGGTCAGGGAGACCCAGTACTTC.

This clonotype has ten or more counts. This chain joins TRBV28 and TRBJ2-5, with 12 nucleotides matching TRBD2. Germline CDR1 reads MDHEN; CDR2 reads SYDVKM. The CDR3 contains 21 residues. V shed 4 bases and J 4 bases; nucleotides not matched to a gene: 22. The CDR3: CASSSTSGRRSLRKFVETQYF. The CDR3 bases are TGTGCCAGCAGTTCGACTAGCGGGAGAAGGTCATTACGGAAGTTTGTAGAGACCCAGTACTTC.

The gene calls are TRBV7-9 and TRBJ1-2; 7 bases are shared with TRBD1. CDR3 length: 14 amino acids. Germline V lookup: CDR1 SEHNR, CDR2 FQNEAQ (reference sequence). Trimming removed 6 bases from V and 4 bases from J; junction bases left unmatched: 8. The CDR3 DNA reads TGTGCCAGCAGTTCAGGAGGGACAGCCTATGGCTACACCTTC. Amino acid sequence: CASSSGGTAYGYTF.

This clonotype showed up many times. V usage is TRBV6-1 and J usage is TRBJ2-7, with unresolved D. Trimming stripped 4 bases from V and 7 bases from J, with 11 bases between. This CDR3 region has 12 residues. CDR1 MNHNS and CDR2 SASEGT come from the germline V gene. CDR3 sequence: CASSGFLGEQYF. In nucleotides, the CDR3 is TGTGCCAGCAGTGGCTTCTTGGGTGAGCAGTACTTC.

The chain uses TRBV7-9 and TRBJ2-7; perhaps TRBD1 as D (5 bases). The CDR3 has 14 amino acids. Germline CDR1 SEHNR, CDR2 FQNEAQ (reference sequence). V was trimmed by 5 bases and J by 0 bases, leaving 11 bases between them. CDR3 in amino acids: CASSRRDPSYEQYF. In DNA, the CDR3 is TGTGCCAGCAGCCGCAGGGATCCCTCCTACGAGCAGTACTTC.

V gene TRBV5-1 combines with J gene TRBJ1-1; 8 bases are shared with TRBD1. Germline CDR1 is SGHRS and CDR2 is YFSETQ. The CDR3 is 20 residues long. V lost 4 bases to trimming and J lost 6 bases; unmatched junction nucleotides: 26. The chain's CDR3 is CASSPAFGTGGFSGWPEAFF. The DNA of the CDR3 is TGCGCCAGCAGCCCGGCCTTCGGAACAGGGGGGTTTAGTGGTTGGCCTGAAGCTTTCTTT. Drawing the rest from reference TRBV5-1 and TRBJ1-1, the complete variable domain is KAGVTQTPRYLIKTRGQQVTLSCSPISGHRSVSWYQQTPGQGLQFLFEYFSETQRNKGNFPGRFSGRQFSNSRSEMNVSTLELGDSALYLCASSPAFGTGGFSGWPEAFFGQGTRLTVV.

This clonotype appeared many times. This chain uses TRBV29-1 with TRBJ2-5, with 9 nucleotides matching TRBD2. The junction had 6 bases not matched to a gene; V was cut back by 2 bases and J by 2 bases. The CDR3 consists of 15 residues. From germline, CDR1 is SQVTM and CDR2 ANQGSEA. The DNA of the CDR3 is TGCAGCGTTGAATGGCTAGCGGGGTTACAAGAGACCCAGTACTTC. It is translated as CSVEWLAGLQETQYF. Together with reference TRBV29-1 and TRBJ2-5, the CDR3 gives the full variable domain: SAVISQKPSRDICQRGTSLTIQCQVDSQVTMMFWYRQQPGQSLTLIATANQGSEATYESGFVIDKFPISRPNLTFSTLTVSNMSPEDSSIYLCSVEWLAGLQETQYFGPGTRLLVL.

The chain carries TRBV6-1 and TRBJ2-7, with a tentative D call TRBD2 (7 bases). This CDR3 region has 16 residues. Trimming cost V 7 bases and J 0 bases, with 19 bases left between them. In germline, CDR1 is MNHNS, CDR2 SASEGT. CDR3 nucleotide sequence: TGTGCCAGCACCCGACGGGGGGCTGCGAGCTCCTACGAGCAGTACTTC. Its translation is CASTRRGAASSYEQYF.

Note on this clonotype: Being one base from a much bigger clone, this may be a read error. V is TRBV28 and J is TRBJ2-7; 7 nucleotides match TRBD2. The CDR3 spans 16 residues. The germline CDR1 and CDR2 sequences are MDHEN and SYDVKM. With V trimmed by 5 bases and J by 1 base, 11 bases remained unmatched. The CDR3 loop is CASSTQTGGRSYEQYF. In nucleotides, the CDR3 is TGTGCCAGCAGTACGCAGACTGGCGGGAGATCCTACGAGCAGTACTTC.

The V gene is TRBV19, the J gene TRBJ2-7, with 10 bases identical to TRBD2. In germline, CDR1 is LNHDA, CDR2 SQIVND (reference sequence). The CDR3 sequence is 16 residues long. With V trimmed by 6 bases and J by 5 bases, 13 bases remained unmatched. This CDR3 is CASSLTAAGGPHEQYF. CDR3 nucleotides: TGTGCCAGTAGCTTAACGGCAGCGGGAGGGCCCCACGAGCAGTACTTC.